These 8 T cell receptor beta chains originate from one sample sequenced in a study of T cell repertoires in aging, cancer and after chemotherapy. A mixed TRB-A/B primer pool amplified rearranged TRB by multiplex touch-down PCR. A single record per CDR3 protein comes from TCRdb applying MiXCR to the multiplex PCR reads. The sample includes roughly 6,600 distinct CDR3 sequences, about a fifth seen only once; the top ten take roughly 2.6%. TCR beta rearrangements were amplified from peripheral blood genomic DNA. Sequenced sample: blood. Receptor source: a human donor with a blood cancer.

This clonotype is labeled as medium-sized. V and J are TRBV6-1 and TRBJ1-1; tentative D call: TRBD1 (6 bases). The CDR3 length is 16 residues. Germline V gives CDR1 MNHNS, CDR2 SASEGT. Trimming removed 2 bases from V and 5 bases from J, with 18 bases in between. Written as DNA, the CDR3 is TGTGCCAGCAGTGAACCTACGATTGGGGGCCGGACTGAAGCTTTCTTT. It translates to CASSEPTIGGRTEAFF.

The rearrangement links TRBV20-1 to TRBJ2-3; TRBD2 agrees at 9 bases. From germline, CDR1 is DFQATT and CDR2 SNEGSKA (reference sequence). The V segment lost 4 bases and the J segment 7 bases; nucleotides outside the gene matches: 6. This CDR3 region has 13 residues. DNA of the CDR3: TGCAGTGCTACGACTAGCGGTGACCATACGCAGTATTTT. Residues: CSATTSGDHTQYF.

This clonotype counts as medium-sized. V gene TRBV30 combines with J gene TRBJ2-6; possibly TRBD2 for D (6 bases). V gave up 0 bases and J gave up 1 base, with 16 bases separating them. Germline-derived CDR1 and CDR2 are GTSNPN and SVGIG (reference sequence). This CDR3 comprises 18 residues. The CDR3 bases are TGTGCCTGGAGTGTACGGGGGACGGAGCAGTCTGGGGCCAACGTCCTGACTTTC. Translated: CAWSVRGTEQSGANVLTF. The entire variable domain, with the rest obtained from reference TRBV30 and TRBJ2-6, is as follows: SQTIHQWPATLVQPVGSPLSLECTVEGTSNPNLYWYRQAAGRGLQLLFYSVGIGQISSEVPQNLSASRPQDRQFILSSKKLLLSDSGFYLCAWSVRGTEQSGANVLTFGAGSRLTVL.

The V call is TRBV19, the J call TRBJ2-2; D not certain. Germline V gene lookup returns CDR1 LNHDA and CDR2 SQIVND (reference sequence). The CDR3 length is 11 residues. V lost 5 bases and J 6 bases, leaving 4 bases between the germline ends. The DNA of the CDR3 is TGTGCCAGTAGTGGCTCCGGGGAGCTGTTTTTT. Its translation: CASSGSGELFF.

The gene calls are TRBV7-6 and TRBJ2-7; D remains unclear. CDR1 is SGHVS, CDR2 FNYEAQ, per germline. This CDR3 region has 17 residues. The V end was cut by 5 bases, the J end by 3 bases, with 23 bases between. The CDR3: CASSHSAWRYGIYEQYF. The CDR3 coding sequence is TGTGCCAGCAGCCACTCCGCCTGGAGATATGGTATCTACGAGCAGTACTTC.

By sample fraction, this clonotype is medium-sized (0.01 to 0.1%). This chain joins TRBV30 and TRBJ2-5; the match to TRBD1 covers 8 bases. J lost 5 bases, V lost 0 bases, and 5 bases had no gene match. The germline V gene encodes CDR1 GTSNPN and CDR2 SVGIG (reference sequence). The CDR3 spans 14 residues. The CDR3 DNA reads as TGTGCCTGGAGTGTGTCAGGGGGCCGGGAGACCCAGTACTTC. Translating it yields CAWSVSGGRETQYF.

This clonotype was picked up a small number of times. The chain's CDR3 is CASSLIKGTGEKLFF. DNA for the CDR3: TGTGCCAGCAGCTTAATTAAGGGGACAGGTGAAAAACTGTTTTTT. The chain carries TRBV7-2 and TRBJ1-4; TRBD1 matches at 8 bases. V shed 2 bases, J shed 7 bases, and the junction held 6 bases outside the gene matches. The length of the CDR3 is 15 residues. Germline V gene data show CDR1 as SGHTA and CDR2 as FQGNSA.

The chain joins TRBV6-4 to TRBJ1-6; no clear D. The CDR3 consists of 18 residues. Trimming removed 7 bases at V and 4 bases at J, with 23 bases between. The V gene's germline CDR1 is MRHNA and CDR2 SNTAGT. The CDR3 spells CASKKKDQSGVYNSPLHF. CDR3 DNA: TGTGCCAGCAAAAAAAAGGACCAATCAGGTGTTTATAATTCACCCCTCCACTTT.